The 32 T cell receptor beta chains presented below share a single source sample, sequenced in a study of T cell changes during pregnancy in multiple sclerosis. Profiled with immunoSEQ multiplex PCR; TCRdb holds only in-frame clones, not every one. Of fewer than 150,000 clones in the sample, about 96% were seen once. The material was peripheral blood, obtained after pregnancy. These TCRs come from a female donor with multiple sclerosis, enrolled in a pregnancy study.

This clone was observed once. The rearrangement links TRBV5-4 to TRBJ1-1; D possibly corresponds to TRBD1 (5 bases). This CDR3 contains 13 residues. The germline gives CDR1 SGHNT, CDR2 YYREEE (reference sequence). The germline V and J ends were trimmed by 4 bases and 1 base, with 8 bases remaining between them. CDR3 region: CASSHDRNTEAFF. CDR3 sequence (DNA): TGTGCCAGCAGCCACGACAGGAACACTGAAGCTTTCTTT.

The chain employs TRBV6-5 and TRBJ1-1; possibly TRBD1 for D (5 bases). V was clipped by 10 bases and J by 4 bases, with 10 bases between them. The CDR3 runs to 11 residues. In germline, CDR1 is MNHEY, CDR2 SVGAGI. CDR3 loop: CAIWRGTEAFF. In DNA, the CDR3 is TGTGCCATTTGGAGGGGCACTGAAGCTTTCTTT.

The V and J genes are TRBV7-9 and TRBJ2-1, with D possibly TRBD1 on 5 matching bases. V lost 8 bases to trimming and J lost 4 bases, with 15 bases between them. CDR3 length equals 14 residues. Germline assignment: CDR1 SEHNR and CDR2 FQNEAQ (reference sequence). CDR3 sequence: CASEVQGRYNEQFF. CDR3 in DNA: TGTGCCAGCGAGGTTCAGGGTCGGTACAATGAGCAGTTCTTC.

The CDR3 coding sequence is TGTGCCAGCAGCATTAGTCAGGGAGGGGAGCTGTTTTTT. Its translation is CASSISQGGELFF. The chain combines TRBV9 with TRBJ2-2; possible D gene TRBD1, 5 bases. The CDR3 spans 13 residues. V gave up 4 bases and J gave up 8 bases, with 12 bases separating them. Germline V gene lookup returns CDR1 SGDLS and CDR2 YYNGEE.

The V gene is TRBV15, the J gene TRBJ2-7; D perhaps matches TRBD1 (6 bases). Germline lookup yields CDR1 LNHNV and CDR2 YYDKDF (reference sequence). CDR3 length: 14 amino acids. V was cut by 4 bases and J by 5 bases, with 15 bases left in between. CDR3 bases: TGTGCCACCAGCAAGAGAGGGGGACCGGACGAGCAGTACTTC. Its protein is CATSKRGGPDEQYF.

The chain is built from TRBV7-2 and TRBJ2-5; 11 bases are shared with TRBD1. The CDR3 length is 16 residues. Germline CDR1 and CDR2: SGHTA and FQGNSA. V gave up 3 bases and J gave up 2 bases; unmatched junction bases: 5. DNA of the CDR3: TGTGCCAGCAGCTTGGGGGACAGGGGGTCGCAAGAGACCCAGTACTTC. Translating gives CASSLGDRGSQETQYF.

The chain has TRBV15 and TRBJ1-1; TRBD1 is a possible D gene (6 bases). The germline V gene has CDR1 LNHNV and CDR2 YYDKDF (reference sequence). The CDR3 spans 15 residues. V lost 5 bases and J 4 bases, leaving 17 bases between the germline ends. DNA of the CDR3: TGTGCCACCAGCTCAGGGGTTGGGGCCCTCACTGAAGCTTTCTTT. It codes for CATSSGVGALTEAFF.

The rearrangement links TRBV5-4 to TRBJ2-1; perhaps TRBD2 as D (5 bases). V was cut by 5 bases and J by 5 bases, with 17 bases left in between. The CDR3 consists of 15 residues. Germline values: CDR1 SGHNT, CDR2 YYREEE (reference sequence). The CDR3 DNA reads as TGTGCCAGCAGATGGCTCGGTTCGGGGAACAATGAGCAGTTCTTC. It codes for CASRWLGSGNNEQFF.

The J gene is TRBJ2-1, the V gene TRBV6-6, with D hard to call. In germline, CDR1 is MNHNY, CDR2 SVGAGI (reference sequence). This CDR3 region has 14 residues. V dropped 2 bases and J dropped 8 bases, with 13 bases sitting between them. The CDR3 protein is CASSYMGRSDEQFF. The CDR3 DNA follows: TGTGCCAGCAGTTACATGGGTCGAAGCGATGAGCAGTTCTTC.

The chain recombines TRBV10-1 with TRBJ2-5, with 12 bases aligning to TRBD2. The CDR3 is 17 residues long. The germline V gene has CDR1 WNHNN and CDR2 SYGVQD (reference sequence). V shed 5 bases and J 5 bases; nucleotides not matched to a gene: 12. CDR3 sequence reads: CASSPGLAGFSRETQYF. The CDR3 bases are TGCGCCAGCAGTCCCGGACTAGCGGGATTCAGTCGCGAGACCCAGTACTTC.

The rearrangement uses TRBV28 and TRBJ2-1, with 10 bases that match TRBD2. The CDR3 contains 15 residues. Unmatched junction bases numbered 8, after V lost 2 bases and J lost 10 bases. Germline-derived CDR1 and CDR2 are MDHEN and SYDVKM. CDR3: CASSLAGLARIEQFF. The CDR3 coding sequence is TGTGCCAGCAGTTTAGCGGGACTAGCGAGAATAGAGCAGTTCTTC.

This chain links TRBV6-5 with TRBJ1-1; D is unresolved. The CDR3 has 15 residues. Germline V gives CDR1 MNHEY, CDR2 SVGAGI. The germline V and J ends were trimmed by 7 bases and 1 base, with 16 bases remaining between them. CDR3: CASTRSRGGNTEAFF. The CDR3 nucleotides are TGTGCCAGCACCCGATCACGTGGCGGGAACACTGAAGCTTTCTTT.

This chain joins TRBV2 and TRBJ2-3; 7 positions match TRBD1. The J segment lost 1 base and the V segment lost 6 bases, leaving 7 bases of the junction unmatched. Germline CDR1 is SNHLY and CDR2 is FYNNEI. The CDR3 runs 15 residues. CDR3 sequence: CASRDRVLGTDTQYF. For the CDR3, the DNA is TGTGCCAGCAGAGACAGGGTTTTGGGCACAGATACGCAGTATTTT. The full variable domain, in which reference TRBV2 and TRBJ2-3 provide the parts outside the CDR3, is EPEVTQTPSHQVTQMGQEVILRCVPISNHLYFYWYRQILGQKVEFLVSFYNNEISEKSEIFDDQFSVERPDGSNFTLKIRSTKLEDSAMYFCASRDRVLGTDTQYFGPGTRLTVL.

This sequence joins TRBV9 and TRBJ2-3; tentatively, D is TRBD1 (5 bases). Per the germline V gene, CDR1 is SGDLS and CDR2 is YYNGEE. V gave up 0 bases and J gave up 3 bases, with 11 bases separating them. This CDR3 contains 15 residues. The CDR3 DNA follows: TGTGCCAGCAGCGTAGGCGGTGGGGCGACAGATACGCAGTATTTT. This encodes CASSVGGGATDTQYF.

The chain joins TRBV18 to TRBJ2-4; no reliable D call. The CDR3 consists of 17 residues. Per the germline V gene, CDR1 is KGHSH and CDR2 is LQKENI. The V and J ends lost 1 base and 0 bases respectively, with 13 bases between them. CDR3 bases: TGTGCCAGCTCACCACGTGAGATACCTCTAGCCAAAAACATTCAGTACTTC. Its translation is CASSPREIPLAKNIQYF.

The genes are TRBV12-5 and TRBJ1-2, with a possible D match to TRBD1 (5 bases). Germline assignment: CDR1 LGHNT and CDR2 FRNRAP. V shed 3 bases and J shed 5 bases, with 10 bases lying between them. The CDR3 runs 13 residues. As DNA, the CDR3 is TGTGCTAGTGGTTTAGCTGGGGGGTATGGCTACACCTTC. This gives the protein CASGLAGGYGYTF. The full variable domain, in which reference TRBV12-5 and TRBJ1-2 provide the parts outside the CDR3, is DARVTQTPRHKVTEMGQEVTMRCQPILGHNTVFWYRQTMMQGLELLAYFRNRAPLDDSGMPKDRFSAEMPDATLATLKIQPSEPRDSAVYFCASGLAGGYGYTFGSGTRLTVV.

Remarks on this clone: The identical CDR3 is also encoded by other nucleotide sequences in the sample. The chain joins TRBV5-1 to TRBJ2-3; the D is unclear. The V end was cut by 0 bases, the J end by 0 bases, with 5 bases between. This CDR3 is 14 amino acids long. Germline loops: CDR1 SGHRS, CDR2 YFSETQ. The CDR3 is CASSLGASTDTQYF. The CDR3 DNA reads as TGCGCCAGCAGCTTGGGGGCTAGCACAGATACGCAGTATTTT.

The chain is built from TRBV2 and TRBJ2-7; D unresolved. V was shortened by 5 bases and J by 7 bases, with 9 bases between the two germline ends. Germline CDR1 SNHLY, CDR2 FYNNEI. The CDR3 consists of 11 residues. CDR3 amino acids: CASSRSEEQYF. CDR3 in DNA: TGTGCCAGCAGTCGGTCGGAGGAGCAGTACTTC. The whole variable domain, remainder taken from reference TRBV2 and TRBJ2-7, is EPEVTQTPSHQVTQMGQEVILRCVPISNHLYFYWYRQILGQKVEFLVSFYNNEISEKSEIFDDQFSVERPDGSNFTLKIRSTKLEDSAMYFCASSRSEEQYFGPGTRLTVT.

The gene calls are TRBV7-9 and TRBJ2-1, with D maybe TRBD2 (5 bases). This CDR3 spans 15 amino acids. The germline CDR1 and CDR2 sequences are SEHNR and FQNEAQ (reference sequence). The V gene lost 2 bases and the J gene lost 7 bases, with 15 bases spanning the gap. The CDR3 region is CASSLFLTSGNEQFF. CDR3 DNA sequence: TGTGCCAGCAGCTTATTTCTCACGAGCGGAAATGAGCAGTTCTTC.

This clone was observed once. The CDR3 sequence is CASSSHGTSGRNYEQYF. CDR3 nucleotides: TGTGCCAGCAGTTCCCACGGGACTAGCGGGAGGAACTACGAGCAGTACTTC. The chain uses TRBV28 and TRBJ2-7; the match to TRBD2 covers 15 bases. Germline V gene sequence: CDR1 MDHEN, CDR2 SYDVKM. Trimming took 4 bases from V and 3 from J; bases not matched to a gene: 7. The CDR3 consists of 17 residues.

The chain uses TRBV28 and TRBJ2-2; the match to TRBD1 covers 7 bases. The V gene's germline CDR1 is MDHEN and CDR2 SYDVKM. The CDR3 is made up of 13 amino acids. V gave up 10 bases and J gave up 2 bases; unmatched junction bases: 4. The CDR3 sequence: CATRQGNTGELFF. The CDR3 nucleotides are TGTGCCACAAGACAGGGAAACACCGGGGAGCTGTTTTTT.

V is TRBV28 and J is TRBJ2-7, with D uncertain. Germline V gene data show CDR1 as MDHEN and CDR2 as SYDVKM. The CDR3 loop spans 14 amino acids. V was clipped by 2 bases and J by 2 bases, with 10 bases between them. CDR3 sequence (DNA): TGTGCCAGCAGTTTAATCCAGGCGACCTACGAGCAGTACTTC. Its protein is CASSLIQATYEQYF.

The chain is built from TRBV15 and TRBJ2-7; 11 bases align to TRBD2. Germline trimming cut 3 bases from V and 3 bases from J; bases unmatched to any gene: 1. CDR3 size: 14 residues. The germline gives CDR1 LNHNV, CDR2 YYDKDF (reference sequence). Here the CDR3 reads CATSRTSGNYEQYF. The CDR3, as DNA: TGTGCCACCAGCAGGACTAGCGGGAACTACGAGCAGTACTTC.

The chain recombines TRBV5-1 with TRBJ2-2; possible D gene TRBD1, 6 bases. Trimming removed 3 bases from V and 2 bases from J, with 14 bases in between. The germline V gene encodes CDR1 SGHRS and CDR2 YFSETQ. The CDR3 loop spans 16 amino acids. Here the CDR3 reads CASSSPGQRNTGELFF. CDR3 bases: TGCGCCAGCAGCTCACCGGGACAAAGAAACACCGGGGAGCTGTTTTTT. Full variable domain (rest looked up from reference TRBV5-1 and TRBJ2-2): KAGVTQTPRYLIKTRGQQVTLSCSPISGHRSVSWYQQTPGQGLQFLFEYFSETQRNKGNFPGRFSGRQFSNSRSEMNVSTLELGDSALYLCASSSPGQRNTGELFFGEGSRLTVL.

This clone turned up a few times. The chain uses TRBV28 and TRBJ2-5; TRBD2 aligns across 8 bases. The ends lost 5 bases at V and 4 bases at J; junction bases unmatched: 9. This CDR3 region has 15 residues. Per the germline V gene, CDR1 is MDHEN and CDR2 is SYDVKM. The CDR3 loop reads CASSRSGSFSETQYF. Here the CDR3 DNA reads TGTGCCAGCAGTAGGAGCGGGAGTTTCTCAGAGACCCAGTACTTC.

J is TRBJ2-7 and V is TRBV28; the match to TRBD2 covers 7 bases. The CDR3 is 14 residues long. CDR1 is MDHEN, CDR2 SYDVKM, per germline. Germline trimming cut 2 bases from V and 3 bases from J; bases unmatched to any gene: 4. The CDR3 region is CASSLVGGDYEQYF. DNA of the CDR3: TGTGCCAGCAGTTTAGTGGGAGGGGACTACGAGCAGTACTTC. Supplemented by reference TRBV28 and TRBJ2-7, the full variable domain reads DVKVTQSSRYLVKRTGEKVFLECVQDMDHENMFWYRQDPGLGLRLIYFSYDVKMKEKGDIPEGYSVSREKKERFSLILESASTNQTSMYLCASSLVGGDYEQYFGPGTRLTVT.

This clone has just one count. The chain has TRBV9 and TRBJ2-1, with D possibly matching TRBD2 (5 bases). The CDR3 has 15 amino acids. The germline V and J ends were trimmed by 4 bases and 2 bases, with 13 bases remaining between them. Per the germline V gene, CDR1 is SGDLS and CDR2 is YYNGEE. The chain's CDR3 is CASSPNPGTYNEQFF. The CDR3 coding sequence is TGTGCCAGCAGCCCGAATCCGGGAACCTACAATGAGCAGTTCTTC.

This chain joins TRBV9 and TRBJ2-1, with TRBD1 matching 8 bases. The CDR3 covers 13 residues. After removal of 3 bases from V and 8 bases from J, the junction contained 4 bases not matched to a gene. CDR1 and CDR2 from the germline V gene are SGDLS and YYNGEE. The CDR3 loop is CASSGQQGDEQFF. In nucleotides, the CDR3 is TGTGCCAGCAGCGGGCAACAGGGGGATGAGCAGTTCTTC.

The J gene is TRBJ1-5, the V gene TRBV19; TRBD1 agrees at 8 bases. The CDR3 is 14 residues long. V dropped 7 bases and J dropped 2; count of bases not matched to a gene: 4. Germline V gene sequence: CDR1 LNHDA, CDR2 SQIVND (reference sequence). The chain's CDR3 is CASTATGGNQPQHF. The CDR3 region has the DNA TGTGCCAGTACCGCGACAGGGGGCAATCAGCCCCAGCATTTT.

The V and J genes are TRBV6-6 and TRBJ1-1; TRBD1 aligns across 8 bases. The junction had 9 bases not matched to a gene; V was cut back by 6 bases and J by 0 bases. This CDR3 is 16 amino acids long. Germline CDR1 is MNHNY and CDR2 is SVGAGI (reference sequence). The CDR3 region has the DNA TGTGCCAGCAGCATTACAGGGGGGGCAGTGAACACTGAAGCTTTCTTT. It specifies CASSITGGAVNTEAFF.

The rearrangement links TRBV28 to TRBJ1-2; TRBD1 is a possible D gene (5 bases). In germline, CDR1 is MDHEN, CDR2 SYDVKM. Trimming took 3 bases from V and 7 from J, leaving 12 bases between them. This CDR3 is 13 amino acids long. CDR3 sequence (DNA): TGTGCCAGCAGTTTGGGGGGGTATAGTGGCTACACCTTC. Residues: CASSLGGYSGYTF.

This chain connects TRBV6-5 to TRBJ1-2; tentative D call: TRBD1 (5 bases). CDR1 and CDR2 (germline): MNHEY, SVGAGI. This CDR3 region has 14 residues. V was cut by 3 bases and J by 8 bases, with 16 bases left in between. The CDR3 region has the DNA TGTGCCAGCAGTTATCGGAAGGGGAATAGAGGCTACACCTTC. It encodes CASSYRKGNRGYTF.